This TCR beta chain was found in a study of shared clonotypes between healthy human individuals. Whole-study context: For every donor, three CD4 naive, three CD4 memory, two CD8 naive and one CD8 memory plates were used.

The study's findings and limits: Relative to memory subsets, naive subsets generally showed larger estimated richness.

The naive CD8 population came from CD45RO-negative cells selected for CCR7, without terminally differentiated effector memory CD45RA+ cells. The method was immunoSEQ multiplex PCR; TCRdb's version includes in-frame clones alone and lacks a portion of them. This table holds about 2 million clones, 85% to 95% found once. The V segment lost 2 bases and the J segment 6 bases; nucleotides outside the gene matches: 22. Germline-derived CDR1 and CDR2 are SGDLS and YYNGEE. The CDR3 totals 19 residues. Regarding this clone: Antigen: not known.

This chain connects TRBV9 to TRBJ1-2, with TRBD1 matching over 7 bases. This clonotype originated in a man aged 18-30 years in good health. The sequencing input was naive CD8+ T cells sorted from blood. The CDR3 is CASSVHQGRAGQDVDGYTF. CDR3 DNA sequence: TGTGCCAGCAGCGTGCACCAAGGGAGAGCCGGACAGGACGTCGATGGCTACACCTTC. Using reference TRBV9 and TRBJ1-2 for the parts outside the CDR3, the full variable domain is DSGVTQTPKHLITATGQRVTLRCSPRSGDLSVYWYQQSLDQGLQFLIQYYNGEERAKGNILERFSAQQFPDLHSELNLSSLELGDSALYFCASSVHQGRAGQDVDGYTFGSGTRLTVV.